This is a list of T cell receptor beta chains from one sample in a study of blood T cell repertoires in COVID-19. Measured with immunoSEQ multiplex PCR; TCRdb has only the in-frame clones, and not every one. The sample includes about 99,000 clones, 75% to 90% of them seen just once. The sequenced material came from peripheral blood. The receptor source for this set is a human donor in a cohort sampled during active or convalescent COVID-19. Both conserved end residues are part of each CDR3. A D gene is named only where the DNA matches it firmly. Not all rows give a size; the values are once, few, many and, for expanded clones, a class.

d_call j_call clone_size v_call cdr3_nt cdr3_aa
- TRBJ2-7 once TRBV5-4 TGTGCCAGCAGCTCCGACCCGGGCTACGAGCAGTACTTC CASSSDPGYEQYF
- TRBJ1-5 - TRBV19 TGTGCCAGTGGCCGGGCAGCGGGCAATCAGCCCCAGCATTTT CASGRAAGNQPQHF
TRBD2 TRBJ2-1 - TRBV19 TGTGCCAGTAGTACTAGCGCGGGGGAGCACAATGAGCAGTTCTTC CASSTSAGEHNEQFF
TRBD1 TRBJ2-2 - TRBV5-4 TGTGCCAGCAGCTCTAGACAGGGACGCACCGGGGAGCTGTTTTTT CASSSRQGRTGELFF
- TRBJ1-2 - TRBV5-6 TGTGCCAGCAGCTTGACTACAGGGTACTCTGGCTACACCTTC CASSLTTGYSGYTF
TRBD1 TRBJ1-3 - TRBV5-6 TGTGCCAGCAGCTTGGGGACAGGGAGGTCTGGAAACACCATATATTTT CASSLGTGRSGNTIYF
- TRBJ1-3 few TRBV5-1 TGCGCCAGCAGCTTGAGGGGTGGAAACACCATATATTTT CASSLRGGNTIYF
- TRBJ2-2 - TRBV6-1 TGTGCCAGCAGTGACTTAGGGGACATGAACACCGGGGAGCTGTTTTTT CASSDLGDMNTGELFF
TRBD2 TRBJ2-3 - TRBV6-2/TRBV6-3 TGTGCCAGCAGTTTGGAGCGGGGTGGCACAGATACGCAGTATTTT CASSLERGGTDTQYF
- TRBJ1-2 once TRBV27 TGTGCCAGCAGTTTGGGGTACGGGCAGGGATTTGGCTACACCTTC CASSLGYGQGFGYTF
- TRBJ1-1 - TRBV24-1 TGTGCCACCAGTGACCGGGGCCCGGGGGGGGCTTTCTTT CATSDRGPGGAFF
- TRBJ1-2 - TRBV29-1 TGCAGCGCCCGGGAGGGCAGCCATGGCTACACCTTC CSAREGSHGYTF
TRBD1 TRBJ1-5 - TRBV24-1 TGTGCCACCAGTCTTCAGGGGGATCAGCCCCAGCATTTT CATSLQGDQPQHF
- TRBJ1-5 - TRBV30 TGTGCCTGGAGCGCTCAACAGGGAAACAATCAGCCCCAGCATTTT CAWSAQQGNNQPQHF
- TRBJ1-5 few TRBV6-1 TGTGCCAGCAGTGACCAGCGGGAGACAGTTCCTAGCAATCAGCCCCAGCATTTT CASSDQRETVPSNQPQHF
- TRBJ2-3 - TRBV23-1 TGCGCCAGCAGTCAACTGACCGGGCGGGACTTT CASSQLTGRDF
- TRBJ2-1 - TRBV6-2/TRBV6-3 TGTGCCAGCAGTTACTCGGTCAGCTCCTACAATGAGCAGTTCTTC CASSYSVSSYNEQFF
- TRBJ1-3 - TRBV7-3 TGTGCCAGCAGCTCCCGTTTAGGGGTCTTCTTCTCTGGAAACACCATATATTTT CASSSRLGVFFSGNTIYF
TRBD1 TRBJ2-4 - TRBV19 TGTGCCAGCAGGGGGATGGGGGTCAAGAGGGCCAAAAACATTCAGTACTTC CASRGMGVKRAKNIQYF
TRBD1 TRBJ2-7 - TRBV27 TGTGCCAGCAGTTCTTACCGGGACAGGGGTCCCGAGCAGTACTTC CASSSYRDRGPEQYF
TRBD1 TRBJ1-1 few TRBV6-6 TGTGCCAGCAGTAAGACGACAGGGGACGGGCCTGAAGCTTTCTTT CASSKTTGDGPEAFF
- TRBJ1-2 - TRBV12-3/TRBV12-4 TGTGCCAGCAGCGACAACCCCTATGGCTACACCTTC CASSDNPYGYTF
- TRBJ1-2 - TRBV28 TGTGCCAGCAGTTTAGAGGGTTATGGCTACACCTTC CASSLEGYGYTF
TRBD1 TRBJ1-2 - TRBV25-1 TGTGCCAGCGTCGAGGGACAGGGGAGCGGCTACACCTTC CASVEGQGSGYTF
- TRBJ2-7 - TRBV29-1 TGCAGCGTTGGACAGGACTACGAGCAGTACTTC CSVGQDYEQYF
TRBD1 TRBJ2-2 - TRBV5-4 TGTGCCAGCAGCTTCGACAGGGAAAGAACCGGGGAGCTGTTTTTT CASSFDRERTGELFF
TRBD2 TRBJ2-3 - TRBV6-4 TGTGCCAGCAGTGCCTACCACGGGAGGAGCACAGATACGCAGTATTTT CASSAYHGRSTDTQYF
TRBD1 TRBJ2-5 - TRBV6-5 TGTGCCAGCAGTAGACAGGGGCGGGAGACCCAGTACTTC CASSRQGRETQYF
TRBD1 TRBJ1-4 - TRBV11-3 TGTGCCAGCAGCTTTCGAGGACAGGGGGATGAAAAACTGTTTTTT CASSFRGQGDEKLFF
- TRBJ1-6 - TRBV5-5 TGTGCCAGCAGCTTGTACTACGGGGATATAAGCTCCTATAATTCACCCCTCCACTTT CASSLYYGDISSYNSPLHF
- TRBJ2-1 - TRBV5-1 TGCGCCAGCATAAGGGGCGGGGGCACCTACAATGAGCAGTTCTTC CASIRGGGTYNEQFF
- TRBJ1-5 - TRBV6-5 TGTGCCAGCAGTTACATGGGGCCGGCTCAGCCCCAGCATTTT CASSYMGPAQPQHF
- TRBJ1-2 - TRBV18 TGTGCCAGCTCACCGCAGGGATATGGCTACACCTTC CASSPQGYGYTF
- TRBJ2-5 - TRBV18 TGTGCCAGCTCACACAACGACGGGGAAGAGACCCAGTACTTC CASSHNDGEETQYF
TRBD1 TRBJ1-2 few TRBV5-7 TGTGCCAGCAGCTTGCCACAGGGGACCGTCTATGGCTACACCTTC CASSLPQGTVYGYTF
- TRBJ1-6 - TRBV19 TGTGCCAGTAGTTCGCTTGGGGGGTCTTATGGTTCACCCCTCCACTTT CASSSLGGSYGSPLHF
- TRBJ2-7 - TRBV18 TGTGCCAGCTCAGACGGACAGCCCGGACAGTACTTC CASSDGQPGQYF
- TRBJ1-2 - TRBV19 TGTGCCAGTTCCCCGCCGGGGGTTACTAACTATGGCTACACCTTC CASSPPGVTNYGYTF
- TRBJ2-3 - TRBV3-1/TRBV3-2 TGTGCCAGCAGCCGGGGGGTTTCTGCTAGCACAGATACGCAGTATTTT CASSRGVSASTDTQYF
TRBD1 TRBJ1-1 - TRBV19 TGTGCCAGTTCGGGACAGCGAGAGAACACTGAAGCTTTCTTT CASSGQRENTEAFF